The 26 T cell receptor beta chains below come from one sample, sequenced in a study of blood T cells in healthy people across ages. For the second PCR, which ran for 7 to 11 cycles, a sample-barcoded 5' primer and a J-beta primer mix were used. MiXCR, run by TCRdb on the 5' RACE reads, gives a single entry per CDR3 protein. The sample includes about 650,000 distinct CDR3 sequences, over 40% of them seen just once. Sequencing was done on a sample of blood. The source is a woman older than 75 in good health.

This clonotype appeared a single time. The chain recombines TRBV7-9 with TRBJ2-7, with 7 bases matching TRBD2. Germline V gene lookup returns CDR1 SEHNR and CDR2 FQNEAQ (reference sequence). After removal of 5 bases from V and 2 bases from J, the junction contained 9 bases not matched to a gene. This CDR3 contains 15 residues. The CDR3 DNA follows: TGTGCCAGCAGCCCTTGGACTAGGAACCCCTACGAGCAGTACTTC. It encodes CASSPWTRNPYEQYF.

This clonotype has ten or more counts. V gene TRBV20-1 combines with J gene TRBJ1-4, with D possibly TRBD1 on 5 matching bases. The CDR3 contains 15 residues. From germline, CDR1 is DFQATT and CDR2 SNEGSKA (reference sequence). The V end lost 4 bases, the J end lost 1 base, and 13 bases lay between the germline ends. This CDR3 reads CSATLTGGTNEKLFF. CDR3 bases: TGCAGTGCTACTCTAACAGGAGGAACTAATGAAAAACTGTTTTTT.

About this clonotype: A single base separates this from a much larger clone, so it may be a read error. The chain employs TRBV9 and TRBJ2-1; a weak D match, TRBD2 (5 bases). Germline V gene lookup returns CDR1 SGDLS and CDR2 YYNGEE. This CDR3 has 15 amino acids. The CDR3 DNA follows: TGTGCCAGCAGCGTAGGGGTAGCGCCCTACAATGTGCAGTTCTTC. As protein: CASSVGVAPYNVQFF.

As regards this clonotype: This could be a read error, since a much larger clone is one nucleotide away. The chain couples TRBV6-6 to TRBJ2-1; TRBD1 might be the D (5 bases). Germline V gene data show CDR1 as MNHNY and CDR2 as SVGAGI (reference sequence). This CDR3 contains 15 residues. Trimming removed 0 bases from V and 8 bases from J, with 14 bases in between. The CDR3 spells CASSYSGAYIDEQFF. DNA for the CDR3: TGTGCCAGCAGTTACTCAGGGGCATACATCGATGAGCAGTTCTTC.

There are a few counts of this clonotype. A much larger clone differs by one base, so this may be a read error. This rearrangement joins TRBV6-5 to TRBJ2-5; 9 nucleotides agree with TRBD2. The V and J ends lost 0 bases and 1 base, in that order; junction bases with no gene match: 3. The CDR3 loop spans 16 amino acids. Germline values: CDR1 MNHEY, CDR2 SVGAGI. This CDR3 reads CASSYSVAGAQETQYF. Written as DNA, the CDR3 is TGTGCCAGCAGTTACTCGGTAGCGGGGGCCCAAGAGACCCAGTACTTC.

The chain carries TRBV5-1 and TRBJ2-5; TRBD1 matches 8 bases. The J call may be incorrect, as the DNA end agrees better with TRBJ2-7. The V gene's germline CDR1 is SGHRS and CDR2 YFSETQ. The CDR3 covers 13 residues. The CDR3, as DNA: TGCGCCAGCAGCTCTAACAGGGGGTACGAGCAGTACTTC. It is translated as CASSSNRGYEQYF.

In the case of this clonotype: A much larger clone is a single base away; this may be a read error. The chain has TRBV5-1 and TRBJ1-2, with TRBD1 identical over 8 bases. The germline gives CDR1 SGHRS, CDR2 YFSETQ. There are 16 residues in the CDR3. The CDR3 sequence: CDSSATPDRGLYGYTF. The CDR3 DNA sequence: TGCGACAGCAGCGCAACTCCTGACAGGGGACTCTATGGCTACACCTTC.

CDR3 sequence: CASSVAAVSGYEQYF. The CDR3 DNA reads TGTGCCAGCAGCGTAGCGGCGGTAAGCGGTTACGAGCAGTACTTC. This rearrangement joins TRBV9 to TRBJ2-4, with D possibly matching TRBD2 (5 bases). The J call may be incorrect, as the DNA end agrees better with TRBJ2-7. Germline CDR1 SGDLS, CDR2 YYNGEE. The CDR3 has 15 residues.

V usage is TRBV5-1 and J usage is TRBJ1-4; TRBD1 is a possible D gene (6 bases). Deletions cut 4 bases from V and 0 bases from J, with 16 bases between. This CDR3 region has 17 residues. The germline V gene encodes CDR1 SGHRS and CDR2 YFSETQ. DNA for the CDR3: TGCGCCAGCAGCCCGGGGGCCGCGACGGCAACTAATGAAAAACTGTTTTTT. This codes for CASSPGAATATNEKLFF. Full variable domain (outside the CDR3, taken from reference TRBV5-1 and TRBJ1-4): KAGVTQTPRYLIKTRGQQVTLSCSPISGHRSVSWYQQTPGQGLQFLFEYFSETQRNKGNFPGRFSGRQFSNSRSEMNVSTLELGDSALYLCASSPGAATATNEKLFFGSGTQLSVL.

Concerning this clonotype: With a much larger clone just one base away, this may be a read error. The V gene is TRBV11-1, the J gene TRBJ1-2, with TRBD1 matching 7 bases. The CDR3 sequence is 14 residues long. The germline V gene has CDR1 SGHAT and CDR2 FQDESV (reference sequence). The CDR3 bases are TGTACCAGCAGCGCCACAGGGGCACCTTATGGCTACACCTTC. Its translation: CTSSATGAPYGYTF.

J is TRBJ2-1 and V is TRBV12-3 or TRBV12-4, with 7 bases fitting TRBD2. This CDR3 comprises 16 residues. V shed 5 bases and J 4 bases; nucleotides not matched to a gene: 11. This CDR3 is CASSHEREEGYNEQFF. CDR3 DNA: TGTGCCAGCAGTCACGAGCGGGAAGAAGGTTACAATGAGCAGTTCTTC.

This clonotype was detected ten times or more. The V and J genes are TRBV18 and TRBJ2-1, with D uncertain. The CDR3 covers 15 residues. CDR1 KGHSH and CDR2 LQKENI come from the germline V gene. Trimming took off 2 bases at V and 5 bases at J, with 13 bases between the two ends. The chain's CDR3 is CASSPRQQYNNEQFF. CDR3 coding DNA: TGTGCCAGCTCACCAAGGCAACAGTACAACAATGAGCAGTTCTTC.

The rearrangement joins TRBV29-1 to TRBJ1-2; 9 bases align to TRBD1. With 7 bases clipped from V and 5 bases from J, the junction kept 11 bases outside the gene matches. CDR3 size: 14 residues. CDR1 SQVTM and CDR2 ANQGSEA come from the germline V gene. The CDR3, as DNA: TGCAGCGCCCTCGGCGGACAGGGGATTTATGGCTACACCTTC. It codes for CSALGGQGIYGYTF. Variable domain in full (rest from reference TRBV29-1 and TRBJ1-2): SAVISQKPSRDICQRGTSLTIQCQVDSQVTMMFWYRQQPGQSLTLIATANQGSEATYESGFVIDKFPISRPNLTFSTLTVSNMSPEDSSIYLCSALGGQGIYGYTFGSGTRLTVV.

This clonotype was counted many times. This chain joins TRBV7-2 and TRBJ1-2; the D is unclear. The CDR3 is 13 amino acids. The germline CDR1 and CDR2 sequences are SGHTA and FQGNSA. The V end was cut by 6 bases, the J end by 2 bases, with 10 bases between. The CDR3 sequence: CASSLLGNYGYTF. The CDR3 bases are TGTGCCAGCAGTTTATTGGGAAACTATGGCTACACCTTC.

This clonotype was counted ten times or more. The chain carries TRBV3-1 and TRBJ2-3; D unresolved. This CDR3 is built from 12 residues. CDR1 is LGHDT and CDR2 is YNNKEL in the germline V gene (reference sequence). The ends were cut back, 0 bases at V and 9 bases at J, with 7 bases in the middle. The CDR3 DNA reads as TGTGCCAGCAGCCAAGAAGGCTCAACGCAGTATTTT. Its translation is CASSQEGSTQYF.

The V and J genes are TRBV4-3 and TRBJ2-7, with 9 bases matching TRBD1. The CDR3 runs to 15 residues. CDR1 is LGHNA and CDR2 is YSLEER in the germline V gene. The V gene end was trimmed by 1 base and the J gene end by 3 bases; junction bases not matched to a gene: 4. The chain's CDR3 is CASSQAGTGLYEQYF. The CDR3 DNA is TGCGCCAGCAGCCAAGCCGGGACAGGGCTCTACGAGCAGTACTTC.

This clonotype was recorded many times. The V call is TRBV5-1, the J call TRBJ2-3; D remains unclear. V was pared by 6 bases and J by 3 bases, with 11 bases between. The CDR3 consists of 13 residues. The germline V gene encodes CDR1 SGHRS and CDR2 YFSETQ. The CDR3 here is CASTDWGTDTQYF. CDR3 bases: TGCGCCAGCACCGACTGGGGTACAGATACGCAGTATTTT. Full variable domain (outside the CDR3, taken from reference TRBV5-1 and TRBJ2-3): KAGVTQTPRYLIKTRGQQVTLSCSPISGHRSVSWYQQTPGQGLQFLFEYFSETQRNKGNFPGRFSGRQFSNSRSEMNVSTLELGDSALYLCASTDWGTDTQYFGPGTRLTVL.

The J gene is TRBJ2-3, the V gene TRBV2; 9 nucleotides agree with TRBD2. CDR3 size: 16 residues. Germline V gene lookup returns CDR1 SNHLY and CDR2 FYNNEI. The V gene end was trimmed by 3 bases and the J gene end by 7 bases; junction bases not matched to a gene: 11. In DNA, the CDR3 is TGTGCCAGCAGTGAGGCGAGCGGGAGGATGAGGTATACGCAGTATTTT. This gives the protein CASSEASGRMRYTQYF.

This clonotype turned up a few times. It is likely a read error: a sequence one base away is far more abundant. The V and J genes are TRBV2 and TRBJ2-3; weak D call: TRBD2 (5 bases). Germline lookup yields CDR1 SNHLY and CDR2 FYNNEI. The CDR3 is 12 amino acids. The V gene lost 6 bases and the J gene lost 4 bases, with 8 bases spanning the gap. Here the CDR3 DNA reads TGTGCCAGCAGACTAGGGTCAGATACGCAGTATTTT. This translates into CASRLGSDTQYF.

This clonotype was seen repeatedly, ten times or more. This chain joins TRBV20-1 and TRBJ2-1, with TRBD2 as a possible D gene (6 bases). Germline CDR1 DFQATT, CDR2 SNEGSKA (reference sequence). The CDR3 has 14 residues. V lost 2 bases, J lost 1 base, and 9 bases lay in between. The CDR3 here is CSARRGSSYNEQFF. DNA for the CDR3: TGCAGTGCTAGACGGGGGAGTTCCTACAATGAGCAGTTCTTC.

The genes are TRBV7-2 and TRBJ2-7; 7 nucleotides align to TRBD1. The J call is in doubt because the DNA end fits TRBJ2-5 better. Per the germline V gene, CDR1 is SGHTA and CDR2 is FQGNSA. The CDR3 is 15 residues long. The CDR3 here is CASSPGQAGVETQYF. The CDR3 DNA follows: TGTGCCAGCAGCCCCGGACAGGCAGGAGTCGAGACCCAGTACTTC.

Worth noting for this clonotype: Sequence at one end of the junction differs from germline and may be a read error. The rearrangement links TRBV4-2 to TRBJ2-3, with TRBD2 matching over 13 bases. Germline V gene sequence: CDR1 LGHNA, CDR2 YNFKEQ. CDR3 length: 17 amino acids. This CDR3 reads CASGQGRLAGGPDTQYF. DNA of the CDR3: TGTGCCAGCGGCCAAGGTAGACTAGCGGGGGGCCCAGATACGCAGTATTTT.

The chain links TRBV7-8 to TRBJ2-7; TRBD2 matches at 11 bases. CDR3 length equals 15 residues. Losses at the gene ends were 3 bases for V and 7 bases for J; bases not matched to a gene: 8. CDR1 and CDR2 from the germline V gene are SGHVS and FQNEAQ. The CDR3 loop reads CASSLVTSGSDEQYF. Written as DNA, the CDR3 is TGTGCCAGCAGCTTGGTTACTAGCGGGAGCGATGAGCAGTACTTC.

Regarding this clonotype: Just one base apart from a much larger clone, this may be a read error. In nucleotides, the CDR3 is TGCAGTGCTCCGCGGTCGGCCGGCACAGATACGCAGTATTTT. It specifies CSAPRSAGTDTQYF. The rearrangement links TRBV20-1 to TRBJ2-3; D unclear. This CDR3 is 14 amino acids long. Trimming stripped 5 bases from V and 1 base from J, with 13 bases between. The germline V gene encodes CDR1 DFQATT and CDR2 SNEGSKA (reference sequence).

The CDR3 sequence: CASSVGTGKNIQYF. Written as DNA, the CDR3 is TGTGCCAGCAGCGTAGGGACAGGCAAAAACATTCAGTACTTC. The V call is TRBV9, the J call TRBJ2-4; 7 bases agree with TRBD1. This CDR3 is 14 amino acids long. Trimming removed 0 bases from V and 3 bases from J; junction bases left unmatched: 0. Germline V lookup: CDR1 SGDLS, CDR2 YYNGEE.

This clonotype was detected a few times. The V and J genes are TRBV9 and TRBJ1-6, with TRBD1 matching over 7 bases. Germline V gives CDR1 SGDLS, CDR2 YYNGEE. CDR3 length equals 14 residues. The trim removed 1 base at V and 9 bases at J, leaving 4 bases unmatched. Written as DNA, the CDR3 is TGTGCCAGCAGCGTAACAACAGGGGCTTCACCCCTCCACTTT. Its translation: CASSVTTGASPLHF.